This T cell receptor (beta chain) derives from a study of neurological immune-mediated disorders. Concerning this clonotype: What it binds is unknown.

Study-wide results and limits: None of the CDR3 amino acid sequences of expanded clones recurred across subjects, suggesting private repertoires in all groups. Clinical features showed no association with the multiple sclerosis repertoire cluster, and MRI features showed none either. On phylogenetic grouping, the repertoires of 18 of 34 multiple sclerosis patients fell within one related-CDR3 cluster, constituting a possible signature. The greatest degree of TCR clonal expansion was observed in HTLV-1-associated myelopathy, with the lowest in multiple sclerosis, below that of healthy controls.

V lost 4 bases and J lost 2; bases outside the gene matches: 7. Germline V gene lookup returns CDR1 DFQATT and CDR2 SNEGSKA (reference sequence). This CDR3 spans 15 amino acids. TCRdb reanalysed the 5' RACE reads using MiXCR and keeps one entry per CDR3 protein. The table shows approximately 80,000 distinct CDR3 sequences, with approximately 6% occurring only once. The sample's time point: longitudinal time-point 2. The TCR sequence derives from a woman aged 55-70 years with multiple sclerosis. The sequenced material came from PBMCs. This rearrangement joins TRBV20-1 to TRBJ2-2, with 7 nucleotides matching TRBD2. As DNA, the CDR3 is TGCAGTGCTACTCCACTAGCGTTCAACACCGGGGAGCTGTTTTTT. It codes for CSATPLAFNTGELFF.